These 18 T cell receptor beta chains were sequenced from one sample in a study of blood T cell repertoires in COVID-19. Sequencing was performed with immunoSEQ multiplex PCR; in TCRdb, only in-frame clones are kept and a portion is missing. The sample lists about 240,000 clones; more than 75% were seen once. Sequencing was performed on PBMCs or T cells enriched from blood (not recorded which). The receptor set was obtained from a woman between 40 and 50 years old with acute COVID-19.

This clone was seen only a few times. The V gene is TRBV25-1, the J gene TRBJ2-7; 10 bases map to TRBD2. The junction had 6 bases not matched to a gene; V was cut back by 6 bases and J by 4 bases. The CDR3 has 14 residues. Germline CDR1 is MGHDK and CDR2 is SYGVNS. CDR3 loop: CASSHSSGSYEQYF. DNA for the CDR3: TGTGCCAGCAGCCACTCTAGCGGGAGTTACGAGCAGTACTTC.

V and J are TRBV15 and TRBJ2-5, with a possible D match to TRBD2 (5 bases). Between the trimmed V and J ends, which lost 0 bases and 4 bases, there was a span of 12 bases. This CDR3 comprises 15 residues. Germline V lookup: CDR1 LNHNV, CDR2 YYDKDF (reference sequence). The CDR3 nucleotides are TGTGCCACCAGCAGAGATCGGGAAAGTGGAGAGACCCAGTACTTC. This translates into CATSRDRESGETQYF.

This chain connects TRBV21-1 to TRBJ1-1. TRBV21-1 is reported as a pseudogene. The CDR3 sequence is 14 residues long. The CDR3 loop is CASPTSGENTEAFF. Here the CDR3 DNA reads TGTGCCAGCCCGACGTCGGGGGAGAACACTGAAGCTTTCTTT.

This clone came up a few times. In the same sample, other DNA sequences code for this CDR3. V and J are TRBV7-8 and TRBJ2-3; 9 positions agree with TRBD2. Looked up from germline, CDR1 is SGHVS and CDR2 is FQNEAQ. The junction had 6 bases not matched to a gene; V was cut back by 1 base and J by 4 bases. The CDR3 extends over 16 amino acids. This CDR3 is CASSLVAGGPSDTQYF. Here the CDR3 DNA reads TGTGCCAGCAGCTTAGTGGCGGGAGGGCCATCAGATACGCAGTATTTT.

The gene calls are TRBV11-3 and TRBJ2-7; 11 bases agree with TRBD1. The germline V gene has CDR1 SGHNT and CDR2 YENEEA. The CDR3 totals 15 residues. The J segment lost 7 bases and the V segment lost 5 bases, leaving 10 bases of the junction unmatched. CDR3 DNA sequence: TGTGCCAGCAGCAGATGGGACAGGGGGTCGGAAGAGCAGTACTTC. This codes for CASSRWDRGSEEQYF.

The chain couples TRBV5-1 to TRBJ2-7; TRBD2 matches at 8 bases. Germline CDR1 and CDR2: SGHRS and YFSETQ. The V gene end was trimmed by 7 bases and the J gene end by 4 bases; junction bases not matched to a gene: 13. This CDR3 contains 15 residues. The CDR3 nucleotides are TGCGCCAGCGCCCCCGGTGCTAGCGGGCCTTACGAGCAGTACTTC. Translated, it gives CASAPGASGPYEQYF.

The chain joins TRBV10-1 to TRBJ2-5, with D possibly TRBD1 on 6 matching bases. The germline V and J ends were trimmed by 4 bases and 1 base, with 7 bases remaining between them. Germline CDR1 reads WNHNN; CDR2 reads SYGVQD (reference sequence). The CDR3 runs to 13 residues. CDR3 sequence reads: CASSGRGQETQYF. DNA for the CDR3: TGCGCCAGCAGTGGCAGGGGCCAAGAGACCCAGTACTTC.

This clone was counted a single time. The chain couples TRBV4-1 to TRBJ2-1, with 7 bases lining up with TRBD2. Trimming at V came to 1 base and at J to 7 bases, leaving 16 bases not matched to a gene. Germline lookup yields CDR1 MGHRA and CDR2 YSYEKL. CDR3 length equals 18 residues. The CDR3 DNA follows: TGCGCCAGCAGCCAAGTTTGGTTGCGGCGGGAGACGGTTAATGAGCAGTTCTTC. Its translation: CASSQVWLRRETVNEQFF.

The genes are TRBV2 and TRBJ1-5; 9 nucleotides agree with TRBD1. CDR3 length: 16 amino acids. With V trimmed by 3 bases and J by 4 bases, 7 bases remained unmatched. Germline-derived CDR1 and CDR2 are SNHLY and FYNNEI. The CDR3 reads CASSEQPGTGNQPQHF. The CDR3 DNA follows: TGTGCCAGCAGTGAGCAACCCGGGACAGGGAATCAGCCCCAGCATTTT.

This clone was seen once. The chain carries TRBV28 and TRBJ1-1; TRBD1 aligns across 9 bases. The CDR3 has 15 amino acids. Unmatched junction bases numbered 5, after V lost 5 bases and J lost 1 base. Germline CDR1 reads MDHEN; CDR2 reads SYDVKM. CDR3 in amino acids: CASSPSGQGNTEAFF. CDR3 nucleotide sequence: TGTGCCAGCAGTCCATCGGGACAGGGGAACACTGAAGCTTTCTTT.

V is TRBV6-5 and J is TRBJ1-1; D is uncertain. Germline V gives CDR1 MNHEY, CDR2 SVGAGI. V lost 6 bases and J lost 1, with 15 bases in between. The CDR3 extends over 15 amino acids. Here the CDR3 reads CASRLSLNSNTEAFF. DNA of the CDR3: TGTGCCAGCAGGCTGAGCCTAAACTCGAACACTGAAGCTTTCTTT.

The chain uses TRBV7-2 and TRBJ2-7; 11 bases align to TRBD2. The CDR3 sequence is 14 residues long. V was pared by 5 bases and J by 7 bases, with 7 bases of the junction left unmatched. The germline CDR1 and CDR2 sequences are SGHTA and FQGNSA. The CDR3 loop reads CASSQLAGVGEQYF. CDR3 DNA: TGTGCCAGCAGCCAACTAGCGGGAGTGGGTGAGCAGTACTTC.

In its sample, this clone was seen a few times. The chain employs TRBV5-4 and TRBJ1-2; 8 bases match TRBD1. Per germline, CDR1 SGHNT and CDR2 YYREEE (reference sequence). V lost 6 bases and J lost 6; bases outside the gene matches: 13. There are 15 residues in the CDR3. The CDR3 region is CASTTTGENVNGYTF. In nucleotides, the CDR3 is TGTGCCAGCACCACGACAGGGGAAAATGTGAATGGCTACACCTTC.

The chain carries TRBV5-1 and TRBJ1-1; D is ambiguous. V dropped 4 bases and J dropped 0 bases, with 10 bases sitting between them. The length of the CDR3 is 14 residues. CDR1 and CDR2 from the germline V gene are SGHRS and YFSETQ. CDR3 loop: CASSINTVNTEAFF. The CDR3 DNA reads as TGCGCCAGCAGCATAAATACAGTGAACACTGAAGCTTTCTTT.

The chain carries TRBV5-1 and TRBJ2-2, with 7 bases lining up with TRBD1. Trimming took 3 bases from V and 7 from J; bases not matched to a gene: 6. This CDR3 has 14 residues. Per the germline V gene, CDR1 is SGHRS and CDR2 is YFSETQ. The CDR3 DNA is TGCGCCAGCAGCTCGACAGGGCGAGGCGGGGAGCTGTTTTTT. Its protein product is CASSSTGRGGELFF.

This clone was counted a single time. The V gene is TRBV29-1, the J gene TRBJ2-7, with TRBD2 matching 9 bases. The length of the CDR3 is 13 residues. V lost 7 bases and J lost 2; bases outside the gene matches: 6. Germline V gene lookup returns CDR1 SQVTM and CDR2 ANQGSEA. CDR3 sequence: CSGSSGAAYEQYF. DNA of the CDR3: TGCAGCGGATCTAGCGGGGCGGCCTACGAGCAGTACTTC.

The genes are TRBV15 and TRBJ1-1, with D perhaps TRBD1 (6 bases). From germline, CDR1 is LNHNV and CDR2 YYDKDF (reference sequence). Between the trimmed V and J ends, which lost 1 base and 3 bases, there was a span of 12 bases. The CDR3 runs to 15 residues. CDR3 region: CATSRVPGVYTEAFF. Written as DNA, the CDR3 is TGTGCCACCAGCAGAGTACCAGGGGTTTACACTGAAGCTTTCTTT.

The CDR3 bases are TGCGCCAGCAGCCAACTACAGGGGGTTGGGACCGGGGAGCTGTTTTTT. It translates to CASSQLQGVGTGELFF. The V call is TRBV5-1, the J call TRBJ2-2; 8 nucleotides line up with TRBD1. Germline V gene sequence: CDR1 SGHRS, CDR2 YFSETQ. V dropped 4 bases and J dropped 5; count of bases not matched to a gene: 10. The CDR3 is made up of 16 amino acids.